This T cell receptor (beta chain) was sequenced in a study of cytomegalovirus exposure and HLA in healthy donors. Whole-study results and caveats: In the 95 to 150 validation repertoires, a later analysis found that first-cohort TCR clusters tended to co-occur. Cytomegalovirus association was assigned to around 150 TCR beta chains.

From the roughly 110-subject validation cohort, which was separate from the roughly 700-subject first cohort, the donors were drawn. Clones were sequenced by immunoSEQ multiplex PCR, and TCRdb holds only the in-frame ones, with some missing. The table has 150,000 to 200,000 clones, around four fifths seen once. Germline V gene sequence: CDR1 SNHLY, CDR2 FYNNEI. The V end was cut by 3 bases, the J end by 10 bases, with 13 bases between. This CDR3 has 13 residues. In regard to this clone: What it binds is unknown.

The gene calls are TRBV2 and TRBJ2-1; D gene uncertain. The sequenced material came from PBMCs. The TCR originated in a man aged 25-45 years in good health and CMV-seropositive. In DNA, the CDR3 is TGTGCCAGCAGTGAGTTTAGCATGTACGAGCAGTTCTTC. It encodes CASSEFSMYEQFF.